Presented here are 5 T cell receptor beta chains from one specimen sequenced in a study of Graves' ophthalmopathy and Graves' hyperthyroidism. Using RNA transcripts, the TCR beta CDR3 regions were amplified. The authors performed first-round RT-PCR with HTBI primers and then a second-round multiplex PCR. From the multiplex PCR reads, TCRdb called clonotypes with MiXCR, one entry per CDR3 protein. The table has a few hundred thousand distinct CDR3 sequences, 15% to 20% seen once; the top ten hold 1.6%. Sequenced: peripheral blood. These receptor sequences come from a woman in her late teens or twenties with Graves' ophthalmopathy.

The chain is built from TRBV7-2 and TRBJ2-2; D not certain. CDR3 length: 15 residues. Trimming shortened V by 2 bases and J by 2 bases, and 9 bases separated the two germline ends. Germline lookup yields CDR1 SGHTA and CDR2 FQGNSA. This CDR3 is CASSLLTANTGELFF. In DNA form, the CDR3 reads TGTGCCAGCAGCTTATTGACGGCAAACACCGGGGAGCTGTTTTTT.

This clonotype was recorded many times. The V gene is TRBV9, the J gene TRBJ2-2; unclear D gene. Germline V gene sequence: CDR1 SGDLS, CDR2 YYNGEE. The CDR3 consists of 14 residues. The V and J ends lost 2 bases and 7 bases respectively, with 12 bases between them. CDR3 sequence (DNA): TGTGCCAGCAGCGTCGAAGGTCTGGTCGGGGAGCTGTTTTTT. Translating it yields CASSVEGLVGELFF.

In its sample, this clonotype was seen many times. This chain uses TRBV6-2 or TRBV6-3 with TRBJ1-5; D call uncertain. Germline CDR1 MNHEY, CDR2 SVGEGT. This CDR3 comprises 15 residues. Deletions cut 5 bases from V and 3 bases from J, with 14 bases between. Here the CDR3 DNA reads TGTGCCAGCAGTCCCCTGGGCGGAACCAATCAGCCCCAGCATTTT. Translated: CASSPLGGTNQPQHF.

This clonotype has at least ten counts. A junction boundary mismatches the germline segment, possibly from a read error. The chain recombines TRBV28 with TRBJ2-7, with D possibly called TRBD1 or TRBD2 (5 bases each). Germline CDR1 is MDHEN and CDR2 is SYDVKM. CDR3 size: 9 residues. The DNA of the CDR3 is TGTGTCAGCAGTAGACAGCGGAACTTC. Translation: CVSSRQRNF.

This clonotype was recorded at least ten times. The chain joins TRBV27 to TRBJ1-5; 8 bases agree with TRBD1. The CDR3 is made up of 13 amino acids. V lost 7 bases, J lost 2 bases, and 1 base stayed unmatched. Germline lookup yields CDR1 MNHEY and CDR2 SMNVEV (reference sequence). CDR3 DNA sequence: TGTGCCAGCAAGGACAGGGGCAATCAGCCCCAGCATTTT. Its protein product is CASKDRGNQPQHF.